The following is a T cell receptor beta chain sequence with its context. Its specificity is unknown. The source of the sample is a study of T cell repertoires in cytomegalovirus infection. Overall study results and limits: CMV-specific TCR beta clonotypes restricted by HLA-C were the ones dominating the ex vivo response. Totalled public TCR beta family frequency picked out people who carried CMV plus the relevant HLA.

A single record per CDR3 protein comes from TCRdb applying MiXCR to the reads. The sample lists more than 400,000 distinct CDR3 sequences, more than 25% occurring once. Germline V gene sequence: CDR1 SGHNT, CDR2 YENEEA. CDR3 length equals 13 residues. The junction had 3 bases not matched to a gene; V was cut back by 4 bases and J by 3 bases. This rearrangement joins TRBV11-3 to TRBJ2-7; TRBD1 agrees at 7 bases. The material sequenced was PBMCs. This sequence originates from a human donor in good health (CMV status not recorded). Some clones in this sample may be carry-over from other donors' samples. As DNA, the CDR3 is TGTGCCAGCAGCTCTAGACAGGGCTACGAGCAGTACGTC. This codes for CASSSRQGYEQYV.